Each of the 8 T cell receptor beta chains below was sequenced from the same sample in a study of beta chain features in type 1 diabetes. The study reverse transcribed the entire isolated RNA, so it sequenced expressed TCRB transcripts. Produced via immunoSEQ multiplex PCR; TCRdb's table is partial and in-frame only. The sample holds under 950,000 clones, roughly a sixth seen once. The sequenced sample was naive CD4+ T cells from blood. The receptor source for this set is a woman aged 18-29 years in good health.

This clone occurred a few times. The V call is TRBV2, the J call TRBJ2-5, with D perhaps being TRBD1 or TRBD2 (5 bases each). V was clipped by 6 bases and J by 5 bases, with 16 bases between them. The CDR3 totals 14 residues. The V gene's germline CDR1 is SNHLY and CDR2 FYNNEI. The CDR3 DNA sequence: TGTGCCAGCAGGGAGGACACCTGGGGGGAGACCCAGTACTTC. This encodes CASREDTWGETQYF. The full variable domain, rest sourced from reference TRBV2 and TRBJ2-5, is EPEVTQTPSHQVTQMGQEVILRCVPISNHLYFYWYRQILGQKVEFLVSFYNNEISEKSEIFDDQFSVERPDGSNFTLKIRSTKLEDSAMYFCASREDTWGETQYFGPGTRLLVL.

The chain couples TRBV9 to TRBJ1-2; D unresolved. Germline values: CDR1 SGDLS, CDR2 YYNGEE. CDR3 size: 14 residues. V was cut by 1 base and J by 0 bases, with 7 bases left in between. CDR3 sequence: CASSVSGTNYGYTF. The CDR3 bases are TGTGCCAGCAGCGTATCAGGAACTAACTATGGCTACACCTTC.

The V call is TRBV5-5, the J call TRBJ2-7, with TRBD2 identical over 9 bases. Germline CDR1 is SGHKS and CDR2 is YYEKEE (reference sequence). The CDR3 contains 19 residues. V lost 0 bases and J lost 0; bases outside the gene matches: 13. CDR3: CASSLAGRVSGSPSYEQYF. CDR3 sequence (DNA): TGTGCCAGCAGCTTGGCGGGTCGGGTTAGCGGGAGCCCCTCCTACGAGCAGTACTTC.

A few counts support this clone. The rearrangement uses TRBV27 and TRBJ2-3; D unclear. The CDR3 is 15 amino acids. Germline V gene data show CDR1 as MNHEY and CDR2 as SMNVEV (reference sequence). Trimming left V 3 bases short and J 1 base short, with 11 bases between. This CDR3 is CASSFRSTGTDTQYF. The DNA for the CDR3 is TGTGCCAGCAGTTTTAGGAGCACTGGCACAGATACGCAGTATTTT.

This clone was seen a handful of times. This chain uses TRBV7-8 with TRBJ2-3; TRBD2 matches at 11 bases. CDR1 and CDR2 from the germline V gene are SGHVS and FQNEAQ. The CDR3 sequence is 16 residues long. The V gene end was trimmed by 9 bases and the J gene end by 3 bases; junction bases not matched to a gene: 11. The CDR3 loop is CASTSGRTIFTDTQYF. As DNA, the CDR3 is TGTGCCAGTACTAGCGGGAGAACCATATTTACAGATACGCAGTATTTT.

V is TRBV6-1 and J is TRBJ1-1; tentatively, D is TRBD1 (6 bases). The V gene's germline CDR1 is MNHNS and CDR2 SASEGT. Trimming took 4 bases from V and 1 from J, leaving 13 bases between them. The CDR3 spans 15 residues. This CDR3 reads CASSGRTTGNTEAFF. In DNA form, the CDR3 reads TGTGCCAGCAGTGGGCGGACGACAGGGAACACTGAAGCTTTCTTT.

The chain joins TRBV5-6 to TRBJ2-5; D gene ambiguous. This CDR3 has 13 amino acids. Germline CDR1 and CDR2: SGHDT and YYEEEE. With 4 bases removed from V and 4 bases from J, the gap between germline ends came to 11 bases. This CDR3 reads CASSRTARETQYF. Written as DNA, the CDR3 is TGTGCCAGCAGCCGCACAGCCCGAGAGACCCAGTACTTC.

This clone was counted only a few times. V usage is TRBV6-6 and J usage is TRBJ2-2, with 8 positions matching TRBD1. CDR1 is MNHNY and CDR2 is SVGAGI in the germline V gene (reference sequence). The CDR3 is made up of 14 amino acids. Trimming took 4 bases from V and 6 from J; bases not matched to a gene: 4. The CDR3 spells CASSWDRTSGELFF. Written as DNA, the CDR3 is TGTGCCAGCAGTTGGGACAGGACTTCCGGGGAGCTGTTTTTT.